A single sample is the source of the 27 T cell receptor beta chains below, sequenced in a study of T cell repertoires in cytomegalovirus infection. These receptors' antigens are unknown. TCRdb called the reads again in MiXCR, with one record for every CDR3 protein. The sample yields some 940,000 distinct CDR3 sequences, around 31% seen once. The sequenced sample was cultured CD8+ T cells from PBMCs, obtained from culture after CMV antigen stimulation. All receptors come from a human donor in good health (CMV status not recorded). Some clones in this sample may be carry-over from other donors' samples.

V and J are TRBV6-1 and TRBJ2-7; D gene ambiguous. The germline V gene encodes CDR1 MNHNS and CDR2 SASEGT. CDR3 length: 14 amino acids. V was trimmed by 2 bases and J by 3 bases, leaving 11 bases between them. The chain's CDR3 is CASSELRGNYEQYF. In nucleotides, the CDR3 is TGTGCCAGCAGTGAACTCCGTGGGAACTACGAGCAGTACTTC.

This clonotype came up once. This rearrangement joins TRBV6-6 to TRBJ2-3, with no clear D. The CDR3 spans 17 residues. From germline, CDR1 is MNHNY and CDR2 SVGAGI (reference sequence). Trimming removed 3 bases at V and 2 bases at J, with 18 bases between. This CDR3 is CASSYSFLGKATDTQYF. CDR3 sequence (DNA): TGTGCCAGCAGTTATTCTTTTCTAGGGAAAGCCACAGATACGCAGTATTTT.

This clonotype was seen a few times. J is TRBJ2-2 and V is TRBV4-1; 10 bases map to TRBD2. Germline values: CDR1 MGHRA, CDR2 YSYEKL. The CDR3 consists of 19 residues. V gave up 0 bases and J gave up 1 base; unmatched junction bases: 8. Written as DNA, the CDR3 is TGCGCCAGCAGCCAAGAACCCTTTCCTAGCGGGGGGAACACCGGGGAGCTGTTTTTT. Translated, it gives CASSQEPFPSGGNTGELFF.

The sample holds a few counts of this clonotype. The chain couples TRBV27 to TRBJ1-1, with D possibly being TRBD1 (5 bases). Per the germline V gene, CDR1 is MNHEY and CDR2 is SMNVEV (reference sequence). The CDR3 loop spans 15 amino acids. The V and J ends lost 4 bases and 6 bases respectively, with 18 bases between them. The CDR3 nucleotides read TGTGCCAGCAGTTCCCGGACAAAAGGGTTCTCTGAAGCTTTCTTT. This codes for CASSSRTKGFSEAFF.

This clonotype was seen only a few times. J is TRBJ1-2 and V is TRBV29-1; 7 bases map to TRBD1. The CDR3 loop spans 13 amino acids. V shed 3 bases, J shed 5 bases, and the junction held 6 bases outside the gene matches. Germline V lookup: CDR1 SQVTM, CDR2 ANQGSEA. As DNA, the CDR3 is TGCAGCGTTGAGGACAGGTTGGGTTATGGCTACACCTTC. It yields the protein CSVEDRLGYGYTF.

This clonotype was observed a single time. The CDR3 bases are TGTGCCAGCAGCTCTAGTTCGTCAGGTTTCTACGAGCAGTACTTC. Its protein product is CASSSSSSGFYEQYF. This chain joins TRBV7-8 and TRBJ2-7; D unclear. The CDR3 sequence is 15 residues long. Trimming shortened V by 4 bases and J by 3 bases, and 16 bases separated the two germline ends. The germline CDR1 and CDR2 sequences are SGHVS and FQNEAQ.

The chain recombines TRBV29-1 with TRBJ2-5; TRBD2 is a possible D gene (7 bases). V lost 0 bases to trimming and J lost 5 bases, with 19 bases between them. The V gene's germline CDR1 is SQVTM and CDR2 ANQGSEA. This CDR3 contains 16 residues. Here the CDR3 DNA reads TGCAGCGTTGAAGATTGGGGGGGCCCAGGGTGGGAGACCCAGTACTTC. It codes for CSVEDWGGPGWETQYF.

About this clonotype: A clone one base away is much larger, so this may be a read error. This chain joins TRBV6-6 and TRBJ2-3; 9 nucleotides line up with TRBD2. This CDR3 region has 17 residues. Germline CDR1 MNHNY, CDR2 SVGAGI (reference sequence). V gave up 6 bases and J gave up 3 bases; unmatched junction bases: 13. DNA of the CDR3: TGTGCCAGCAGGCTCAGAAGGGGTAGCGGGGGAACAGATACGCAGTATTTT. It yields the protein CASRLRRGSGGTDTQYF.

V and J are TRBV19 and TRBJ2-3; 9 positions match TRBD2. CDR1 is LNHDA and CDR2 is SQIVND in the germline V gene (reference sequence). Germline trimming cut 3 bases from V and 3 bases from J; bases unmatched to any gene: 7. CDR3 length: 16 amino acids. The CDR3 DNA reads TGTGCCAGTAGTATCCTAGCGGGGCCCGGTACAGATACGCAGTATTTT. Translated, it gives CASSILAGPGTDTQYF.

This clonotype was seen only a few times. The V and J genes are TRBV25-1 and TRBJ1-4, with unresolved D. This CDR3 has 15 amino acids. Per germline, CDR1 MGHDK and CDR2 SYGVNS. V dropped 1 base and J dropped 0 bases, with 6 bases sitting between them. This CDR3 reads CASSEWGATNEKLFF. The CDR3 DNA follows: TGTGCCAGCAGTGAATGGGGTGCAACTAATGAAAAACTGTTTTTT.

The sample holds many counts of this clonotype. This chain joins TRBV7-6 and TRBJ1-1; D ambiguous. The V end was cut by 8 bases, the J end by 11 bases, with 15 bases between. This CDR3 contains 11 residues. In germline, CDR1 is SGHVS, CDR2 FNYEAQ. The CDR3 DNA reads TGTGCCAGCGCAGACGGGTATCGGGCTTTCTTT. This gives the protein CASADGYRAFF.

The genes are TRBV4-3 and TRBJ1-1; D gene ambiguous. Trimming pared 0 bases from V and 5 bases from J, leaving 16 bases between. The CDR3 is 16 residues long. Per the germline V gene, CDR1 is LGHNA and CDR2 is YSLEER. The CDR3 DNA is TGCGCCAGCAGCCAAGATGCCGTTGGCTTATTGACTGAAGCTTTCTTT. Residues: CASSQDAVGLLTEAFF.

This clonotype was seen ten or more times. The J gene is TRBJ2-3, the V gene TRBV29-1, with 8 bases identical to TRBD2. The CDR3 spans 13 residues. The V gene end was trimmed by 3 bases and the J gene end by 7 bases; junction bases not matched to a gene: 6. Looked up from germline, CDR1 is SQVTM and CDR2 is ANQGSEA. This CDR3 reads CSVESSGGNTQYF. In DNA form, the CDR3 reads TGCAGCGTTGAGTCCAGCGGGGGAAATACGCAGTATTTT.

V gene TRBV12-3 or TRBV12-4 combines with J gene TRBJ2-1; D is possibly TRBD2 (6 bases). This CDR3 has 18 residues. The ends were cut back, 6 bases at V and 4 bases at J, with 25 bases in the middle. The DNA for the CDR3 is TGTGCCAGCAGCATCTCACTCCTAGCGCGGGATTCTTACAATGAGCAGTTCTTC. Translation gives CASSISLLARDSYNEQFF.

The V and J genes are TRBV4-1 and TRBJ1-5, with D possibly being TRBD1 (6 bases). Germline-derived CDR1 and CDR2 are MGHRA and YSYEKL. CDR3 length: 15 residues. V lost 0 bases, J lost 7 bases, and 13 bases lay in between. The chain's CDR3 is CASSQDTQGDQPQHF. Written as DNA, the CDR3 is TGCGCCAGCAGCCAAGATACACAGGGAGACCAGCCCCAGCATTTT.

The V call is TRBV11-3, the J call TRBJ2-7, with no clear D. CDR1 SGHNT and CDR2 YENEEA come from the germline V gene. V lost 5 bases and J lost 2, with 16 bases in between. CDR3 length: 15 residues. CDR3 sequence: CASSEAPGVTYEQYF. The CDR3 region has the DNA TGTGCCAGCAGCGAAGCCCCTGGAGTTACCTACGAGCAGTACTTC.

This clonotype was seen a handful of times. This sequence joins TRBV7-3 and TRBJ2-5, with 8 bases aligning to TRBD1. Germline loops: CDR1 SGHTA, CDR2 FQGTGA. The CDR3 has 12 amino acids. Trimming cost V 2 bases and J 10 bases; bases outside gene matches: 3. The CDR3 sequence is CASSLPGQDQYF. Written as DNA, the CDR3 is TGTGCCAGCAGCTTACCGGGACAGGACCAGTACTTC.

The rearrangement links TRBV7-8 to TRBJ2-7; D not certain. CDR1 is SGHVS and CDR2 is FQNEAQ in the germline V gene. The CDR3 runs to 14 residues. Trimming stripped 2 bases from V and 3 bases from J, with 11 bases between. The CDR3 bases are TGTGCCAGCAGCTTAAGTACACCACACTACGAGCAGTACTTC. Residues: CASSLSTPHYEQYF.

CDR3 in DNA: TGTGCCAGCAGTTACTCTCTTCCGAGACACGGGGGGCTAACCGGGGAGCTGTTTTTT. Protein: CASSYSLPRHGGLTGELFF. V and J are TRBV6-5 and TRBJ2-2, with TRBD2 as a possible D gene (7 bases). The germline V gene has CDR1 MNHEY and CDR2 SVGAGI. V was clipped by 0 bases and J by 5 bases, with 22 bases between them. The CDR3 is 19 residues long.

This clonotype was found many times. The genes are TRBV19 and TRBJ1-6, with D unresolved. The V end lost 0 bases, the J end lost 11 bases, and 14 bases lay between the germline ends. This CDR3 spans 15 amino acids. In germline, CDR1 is LNHDA, CDR2 SQIVND (reference sequence). The CDR3 spells CASSIDGGTGAPLHF. CDR3 DNA: TGTGCCAGTAGTATAGATGGCGGTACCGGTGCACCCCTCCACTTT.

This clonotype occurred many times. The rearrangement joins TRBV7-2 to TRBJ1-5; no clear D. The V gene lost 0 bases and the J gene lost 7 bases, with 7 bases spanning the gap. Per germline, CDR1 SGHTA and CDR2 FQGNSA. This CDR3 region has 13 residues. Written as DNA, the CDR3 is TGTGCCAGCAGCTTAGCTCGCAGCCAGCCCCAGCATTTT. Translating gives CASSLARSQPQHF.

V gene TRBV6-4 combines with J gene TRBJ2-2; no firm D call. CDR3 length: 16 amino acids. The germline gives CDR1 MRHNA, CDR2 SNTAGT. V shed 1 base and J shed 0 bases, with 9 bases lying between them. The CDR3 loop reads CASSDWSSTNTGELFF. The CDR3 nucleotides read TGTGCCAGCAGTGACTGGAGTAGTACGAACACCGGGGAGCTGTTTTTT.

This clonotype was observed a few times. The V call is TRBV4-2, the J call TRBJ2-5; 14 nucleotides match TRBD2. CDR3 length equals 18 residues. Germline V CDR1 and CDR2: LGHNA, YNFKEQ. J lost 2 bases, V lost 5 bases, and 10 bases had no gene match. CDR3 region: CASSSLRTSGGPQETQYF. The CDR3 DNA follows: TGTGCCAGCAGCTCCCTCCGGACTAGCGGGGGGCCTCAAGAGACCCAGTACTTC.

This clonotype was recorded a few times. V usage is TRBV2 and J usage is TRBJ1-5, with D perhaps TRBD1 (5 bases). V lost 1 base and J lost 6, with 13 bases in between. CDR3 length: 15 amino acids. CDR1 is SNHLY and CDR2 is FYNNEI in the germline V gene. CDR3 region: CASSEVFKGVQPQHF. Here the CDR3 DNA reads TGTGCCAGCAGTGAAGTCTTTAAAGGGGTTCAGCCCCAGCATTTT.

The V call is TRBV5-1, the J call TRBJ1-6, with 7 bases lining up with TRBD1. The trim removed 3 bases at V and 3 bases at J, leaving 9 bases unmatched. The CDR3 has 17 amino acids. Germline-derived CDR1 and CDR2 are SGHRS and YFSETQ. CDR3 amino acids: CASSSTGQLNYNSPLHF. The DNA of the CDR3 is TGCGCCAGCAGCTCGACGGGACAGCTAAACTATAATTCACCCCTCCACTTT.

This clonotype has a count of ten or more. The chain recombines TRBV12-3 or TRBV12-4 with TRBJ2-5, with 7 nucleotides matching TRBD1. Trimming at V came to 6 bases and at J to 2 bases, leaving 6 bases not matched to a gene. This CDR3 has 14 amino acids. In DNA, the CDR3 is TGTGCCAGCAGCCCCACAGGGGTACAAGAGACCCAGTACTTC. Protein sequence: CASSPTGVQETQYF.

The chain links TRBV29-1 to TRBJ1-2, with a weak D call TRBD1 (5 bases). CDR1 and CDR2 from the germline V gene are SQVTM and ANQGSEA. The CDR3 is 13 residues long. The V end lost 3 bases, the J end lost 2 bases, and 10 bases lay between the germline ends. The CDR3 reads CSVEGTGNYGYTF. In DNA form, the CDR3 reads TGCAGCGTTGAGGGAACAGGCAACTATGGCTACACCTTC.